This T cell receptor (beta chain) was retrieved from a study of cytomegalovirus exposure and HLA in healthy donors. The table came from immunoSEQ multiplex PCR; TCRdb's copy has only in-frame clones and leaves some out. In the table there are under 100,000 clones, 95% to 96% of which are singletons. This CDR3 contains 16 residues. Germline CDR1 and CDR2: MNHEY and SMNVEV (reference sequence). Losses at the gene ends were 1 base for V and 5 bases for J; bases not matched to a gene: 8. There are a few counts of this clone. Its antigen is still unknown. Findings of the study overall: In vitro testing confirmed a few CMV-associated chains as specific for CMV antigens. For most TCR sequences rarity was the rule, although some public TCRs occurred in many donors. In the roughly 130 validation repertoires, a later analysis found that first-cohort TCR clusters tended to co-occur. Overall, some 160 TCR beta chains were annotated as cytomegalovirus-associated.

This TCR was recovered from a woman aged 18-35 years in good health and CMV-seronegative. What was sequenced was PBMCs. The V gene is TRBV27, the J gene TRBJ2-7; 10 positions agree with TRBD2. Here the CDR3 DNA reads TGTGCCAGCAGTTTATACCCTAGCGGGAGTTCCCACGAGCAGTACTTC. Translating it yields CASSLYPSGSSHEQYF.